The 14 T cell receptor beta chains given below trace back to one sample, sequenced in a study of graft-versus-host responses after intestinal transplantation. Antigens of these TCRs are unknown. The protocol was immunoSEQ multiplex PCR, while the TCRdb copy is restricted to in-frame clones and leaves out a portion. The sample lists some 64,000 clones, more than 90% occurring once. The sequences come from unstimulated CD8+ T cells sorted from spleen or lymph node cells, collected before transplant. Receptors originate from a human donor who was the organ donor for an intestinal transplant.

The rearrangement joins TRBV27 to TRBJ2-5; TRBD2 aligns across 9 bases. Unmatched junction bases numbered 19, after V lost 8 bases and J lost 3 bases. CDR1 and CDR2 from the germline V gene are MNHEY and SMNVEV (reference sequence). CDR3 length: 18 residues. In nucleotides, the CDR3 is TGTGCCAGCTCTTCCCTGTTACTAGCGGGCCCGTCGAAAGAGACCCAGTACTTC. Its protein product is CASSSLLLAGPSKETQYF.

The CDR3 DNA follows: TGTGCCAGCAGTTACGAGACAGGGGGCTTCGATGAGCAGTTCTTC. It translates to CASSYETGGFDEQFF. The chain recombines TRBV28 with TRBJ2-1; TRBD1 aligns across 10 bases. From germline, CDR1 is MDHEN and CDR2 SYDVKM. With 4 bases clipped from V and 8 bases from J, the junction kept 8 bases outside the gene matches. CDR3 length: 15 amino acids.

Written as DNA, the CDR3 is TGCGCCAGCAGCCCCGGGAGCACAGATACGCAGTATTTT. Protein sequence: CASSPGSTDTQYF. The chain uses TRBV10-2 and TRBJ2-3; D remains ambiguous. Germline CDR1 WSHSY, CDR2 SAAADI. The CDR3 spans 13 residues. The ends were cut back, 6 bases at V and 0 bases at J, with 7 bases in the middle.

The chain couples TRBV2 to TRBJ1-2, with D possibly matching TRBD1 (6 bases). V lost 4 bases to trimming and J lost 3 bases, with 9 bases between them. The V gene's germline CDR1 is SNHLY and CDR2 FYNNEI. The CDR3 extends over 13 amino acids. The CDR3 DNA follows: TGTGCCAGCAGTGGAGGACAGTACTATGGCTACACCTTC. Translation: CASSGGQYYGYTF.

This chain's CDR3 is CASSRTGEETQYF. CDR3 DNA: TGTGCCAGCAGCCGCACGGGGGAAGAGACCCAGTACTTC. This chain uses TRBV7-9 with TRBJ2-5; a weak D match, TRBD2 (6 bases). V lost 5 bases to trimming and J lost 3 bases, with 10 bases between them. Germline CDR1 reads SEHNR; CDR2 reads FQNEAQ (reference sequence). CDR3 size: 13 residues.

This clone was seen only once. This chain links TRBV7-9 with TRBJ1-5, with 8 positions matching TRBD1. V shed 1 base, J shed 1 base, and the junction held 0 bases outside the gene matches. Germline CDR1 is SEHNR and CDR2 is FQNEAQ (reference sequence). The CDR3 has 15 residues. CDR3 DNA: TGTGCCAGCAGCTTAGGGACAGGGAGCAATCAGCCCCAGCATTTT. Residues: CASSLGTGSNQPQHF.

About this clone itself: Its ends do not fully match the called genes, so a read error is possible. The rearrangement joins TRBV30 to TRBJ1-1; 10 bases agree with TRBD1. The CDR3 totals 14 residues. Per the germline V gene, CDR1 is GTSNPN and CDR2 is SVGIG (reference sequence). The CDR3 region is CAWSVGQGNPEAFF. DNA for the CDR3: TGTGCCTGGAGTGTGGGACAGGGGAACCCTGAAGCTTTCTTT.

This clone showed up just a few times. The rearrangement links TRBV4-3 to TRBJ1-1; possible D gene TRBD1, 5 bases. Per germline, CDR1 LGHNA and CDR2 YSLEER. V was cut by 0 bases and J by 0 bases, with 8 bases left in between. CDR3 length: 15 residues. The CDR3 DNA reads as TGCGCCAGCAGCCAAGATGCGGACATGAACACTGAAGCTTTCTTT. Its protein is CASSQDADMNTEAFF.

This CDR3 is CASSILAGFNNEQFF. For the CDR3, the DNA is TGTGCCAGCAGTATCCTAGCGGGTTTTAACAATGAGCAGTTCTTC. The chain joins TRBV27 to TRBJ2-1, with TRBD2 matching over 8 bases. The CDR3 is 15 residues long. The germline V gene encodes CDR1 MNHEY and CDR2 SMNVEV (reference sequence). Losses at the gene ends were 5 bases for V and 5 bases for J; bases not matched to a gene: 8.

The rearrangement joins TRBV29-1 to TRBJ2-7, with D maybe TRBD2 (6 bases). Germline V lookup: CDR1 SQVTM, CDR2 ANQGSEA. The CDR3 runs to 13 residues. Trimming left V 7 bases short and J 5 bases short, with 18 bases between. The CDR3 region is CSAKGSGVDEQYF. In DNA, the CDR3 is TGCAGCGCCAAGGGGTCGGGGGTCGACGAGCAGTACTTC.

This rearrangement joins TRBV5-1 to TRBJ2-7; D call uncertain. The V and J ends lost 0 bases and 2 bases respectively, with 9 bases between them. Germline-derived CDR1 and CDR2 are SGHRS and YFSETQ. The CDR3 is 14 amino acids. The CDR3: CASSLVPQTYEQYF. The DNA of the CDR3 is TGCGCCAGCAGCTTGGTACCACAAACCTACGAGCAGTACTTC.

Worth noting for this clone: At the DNA level, this CDR3 is encoded by other sequences in the same sample as well. The chain is built from TRBV7-9 and TRBJ2-7; maybe TRBD1 (5 bases). The CDR3 has 12 amino acids. The germline CDR1 and CDR2 sequences are SEHNR and FQNEAQ (reference sequence). Trimming stripped 5 bases from V and 6 bases from J, with 11 bases between. CDR3 nucleotides: TGTGCCAGCAGCCCCGACAGCAGCGAGCAGTACTTC. This codes for CASSPDSSEQYF.

With regard to this clone: The sample holds other DNA sequences that translate to the same CDR3. The DNA for the CDR3 is TGTGCCAGCAGCGTAGGTAGCGGGAGTTACGAGCAGTACTTC. Its translation is CASSVGSGSYEQYF. V usage is TRBV9 and J usage is TRBJ2-7; 9 positions agree with TRBD2. The CDR3 loop spans 14 amino acids. Trimming took 0 bases from V and 4 from J; bases not matched to a gene: 2. Germline-derived CDR1 and CDR2 are SGDLS and YYNGEE.

The chain links TRBV7-6 to TRBJ2-1; 9 nucleotides align to TRBD2. Germline CDR1 is SGHVS and CDR2 is FNYEAQ. V shed 4 bases, J shed 8 bases, and the junction held 15 bases outside the gene matches. This CDR3 spans 17 amino acids. CDR3 region: CASSSARLGLATDEQFF. CDR3 nucleotide sequence: TGTGCCAGCAGCTCGGCCCGTTTGGGACTAGCTACAGATGAGCAGTTCTTC.